Presented here are 30 T cell receptor beta chains from one specimen sequenced in a study of beta chain features in type 1 diabetes. Study-wide findings and caveats: When Type 1 diabetes patients were examined, their TCRB CDR3s proved moderately but significantly shorter in all four CD4+ subsets.

These receptors have no identified antigens. The authors reverse transcribed all of the isolated RNA, so sequencing captured expressed TCRB transcripts. The assay was immunoSEQ multiplex PCR, and TCRdb's table has in-frame clones only and misses some. The sample consists of 600,000 to 700,000 clones, roughly 12% of them appearing once. The sample taken for sequencing was naive CD4+ T cells from blood. The receptors originated from a man in his thirties or forties with type 1 diabetes.

The chain links TRBV9 to TRBJ1-6; tentatively, D is TRBD1 (5 bases). With 0 bases removed from V and 7 bases from J, the gap between germline ends came to 14 bases. Germline assignment: CDR1 SGDLS and CDR2 YYNGEE. This CDR3 has 16 residues. CDR3 nucleotides: TGTGCCAGCAGCGTAGGAAGAGACAGCGGGAATTCACCCCTCCACTTT. Its protein is CASSVGRDSGNSPLHF.

The chain couples TRBV5-1 to TRBJ2-7, with 10 bases fitting TRBD1. The junction had 6 bases not matched to a gene; V was cut back by 0 bases and J by 3 bases. The CDR3 sequence is 16 residues long. CDR1 and CDR2 from the germline V gene are SGHRS and YFSETQ. DNA for the CDR3: TGCGCCAGCAGCTTGGCGGGGGACAGGGGACTCTACGAGCAGTACTTC. Translated, it gives CASSLAGDRGLYEQYF.

The chain joins TRBV2 to TRBJ1-5, with 10 bases matching TRBD1. This CDR3 is built from 15 residues. Trimming at V came to 5 bases and at J to 5 bases, leaving 6 bases not matched to a gene. CDR1 and CDR2 from the germline V gene are SNHLY and FYNNEI. CDR3 protein: CASSQRQGAYQPQHF. CDR3 sequence (DNA): TGTGCCAGCAGTCAGAGACAGGGGGCCTATCAGCCCCAGCATTTT.

The chain has TRBV7-9 and TRBJ2-2, with D hard to call. Germline-derived CDR1 and CDR2 are SEHNR and FQNEAQ (reference sequence). This CDR3 comprises 17 residues. Trimming removed 5 bases at V and 0 bases at J, with 16 bases between. The CDR3 DNA reads TGTGCCAGCAGCCCGACGCAGGCCGGAACGAACACCGGGGAGCTGTTTTTT. Amino acid sequence: CASSPTQAGTNTGELFF.

This clone was picked up a small number of times. The chain employs TRBV9 and TRBJ1-5; the match to TRBD1 covers 10 bases. Germline V gene sequence: CDR1 SGDLS, CDR2 YYNGEE. CDR3 length: 15 amino acids. Trimming at V came to 5 bases and at J to 5 bases, leaving 7 bases not matched to a gene. This CDR3 is CASSFGQGVDQPQHF. The CDR3 region has the DNA TGTGCCAGCAGTTTCGGACAGGGGGTAGATCAGCCCCAGCATTTT.

In this sample, this clone turned up a few times. CDR3 region: CASSAGPIYSNQPQHF. As DNA, the CDR3 is TGCGCCAGCAGCGCGGGACCGATTTATAGCAATCAGCCCCAGCATTTT. This chain joins TRBV5-1 and TRBJ1-5; D is perhaps TRBD1 (5 bases). The germline V gene encodes CDR1 SGHRS and CDR2 YFSETQ. V gave up 4 bases and J gave up 0 bases, with 14 bases separating them. The CDR3 is 16 amino acids.

This clone came up a few times. The CDR3 loop reads CSVGPGQALMNEAFF. CDR3 coding DNA: TGCAGCGTTGGGCCTGGACAGGCCCTGATGAATGAAGCTTTCTTT. V is TRBV29-1 and J is TRBJ1-1; 7 bases align to TRBD1. V shed 4 bases and J 7 bases; nucleotides not matched to a gene: 15. This CDR3 has 15 residues. Germline-derived CDR1 and CDR2 are SQVTM and ANQGSEA.

The genes are TRBV5-4 and TRBJ1-2; weak D call: TRBD1 (5 bases). Trimming cost V 2 bases and J 5 bases, with 10 bases left between them. The CDR3 contains 13 residues. Germline V gene lookup returns CDR1 SGHNT and CDR2 YYREEE (reference sequence). The DNA of the CDR3 is TGTGCCAGCAGCTTCGGGGCCAAATATGGCTACACCTTC. Amino acid sequence: CASSFGAKYGYTF.

The table lists this clone with a count of one. V gene TRBV27 combines with J gene TRBJ2-3, with D perhaps TRBD1 or TRBD2 (5 bases each). V was pared by 2 bases and J by 5 bases, with 23 bases between. CDR3 size: 18 residues. The V gene's germline CDR1 is MNHEY and CDR2 SMNVEV (reference sequence). This CDR3 is CASSLGPPSVGVRDTQYF. CDR3 DNA sequence: TGTGCCAGCAGTTTAGGGCCCCCCTCAGTGGGGGTGAGAGATACGCAGTATTTT.

This clone was counted a few times. The chain employs TRBV7-2 and TRBJ2-5; 10 bases are a match to TRBD1. Germline values: CDR1 SGHTA, CDR2 FQGNSA. Trimming cost V 5 bases and J 3 bases; bases outside gene matches: 6. This CDR3 region has 15 residues. CDR3 in amino acids: CASSGQTGGKETQYF. The CDR3 bases are TGTGCCAGCAGCGGGCAGACAGGGGGCAAAGAGACCCAGTACTTC. Using reference TRBV7-2 and TRBJ2-5 for the parts outside the CDR3, the full variable domain is GAGVSQSPSNKVTEKGKDVELRCDPISGHTALYWYRQSLGQGLEFLIYFQGNSAPDKSGLPSDRFSAERTGGSVSTLTIQRTQQEDSAVYLCASSGQTGGKETQYFGPGTRLLVL.

The chain uses TRBV9 and TRBJ2-7; D is perhaps TRBD1 (6 bases). V was pared by 4 bases and J by 2 bases, with 10 bases between. The germline V gene encodes CDR1 SGDLS and CDR2 YYNGEE. This CDR3 has 13 residues. DNA for the CDR3: TGTGCCAGCAGCCCCCGGGACACCTACGAGCAGTACTTC. It encodes CASSPRDTYEQYF.

The gene calls are TRBV5-4 and TRBJ1-4; 7 bases match TRBD1. Losses at the gene ends were 4 bases for V and 4 bases for J; bases not matched to a gene: 4. The CDR3 covers 14 residues. Germline V gene lookup returns CDR1 SGHNT and CDR2 YYREEE (reference sequence). For the CDR3, the DNA is TGTGCCAGCAGCAGGGACAGCCTTAATGAAAAACTGTTTTTT. It yields the protein CASSRDSLNEKLFF.

This clone showed up just a few times. The chain combines TRBV4-2 with TRBJ2-3; TRBD2 agrees at 8 bases. Trimming at V came to 4 bases and at J to 1 base, leaving 4 bases not matched to a gene. Germline CDR1 reads LGHNA; CDR2 reads YNFKEQ. There are 15 residues in the CDR3. CDR3 sequence: CASSPSAGGTDTQYF. The CDR3 DNA sequence: TGTGCCAGCAGCCCCTCAGCGGGGGGCACAGATACGCAGTATTTT.

In its sample, this clone was seen a few times. The J gene is TRBJ2-6, the V gene TRBV30; no firm D call. Looked up from germline, CDR1 is GTSNPN and CDR2 is SVGIG (reference sequence). The length of the CDR3 is 15 residues. The CDR3 DNA reads as TGTGCTCAAAAGGCCGAGGTTTCTGGGGCCAACGTCCTGACTTTC. Translated, it gives CAQKAEVSGANVLTF.

The table lists this clone with a few counts. The rearrangement joins TRBV7-2 to TRBJ1-2; D is perhaps TRBD1 (6 bases). This CDR3 region has 15 residues. The germline CDR1 and CDR2 sequences are SGHTA and FQGNSA. Between the trimmed V and J ends, which lost 5 bases and 2 bases, there was a span of 15 bases. Here the CDR3 reads CASSTRRTDNYGYTF. As DNA, the CDR3 is TGTGCCAGCAGCACGAGACGGACAGACAACTATGGCTACACCTTC.

This clone was picked up one time. The V gene is TRBV7-9, the J gene TRBJ1-1, with 8 bases identical to TRBD1. The CDR3 is made up of 13 amino acids. Germline V CDR1 and CDR2: SEHNR, FQNEAQ (reference sequence). After removal of 5 bases from V and 10 bases from J, the junction contained 9 bases not matched to a gene. This CDR3 is CASSIRQGQGAFF. DNA of the CDR3: TGTGCCAGCAGCATTCGACAGGGGCAGGGAGCTTTCTTT.

The chain links TRBV10-1 to TRBJ2-5; D may be TRBD1 or TRBD2 (5 bases each). V lost 3 bases, J lost 7 bases, and 12 bases lay in between. CDR3 size: 13 residues. Germline CDR1 and CDR2: WNHNN and SYGVQD (reference sequence). CDR3 sequence (DNA): TGCGCCAGCAGTGATGTGCTTGGGGGGACCCAGTACTTC. This codes for CASSDVLGGTQYF.

This clone was picked up a small number of times. Other nucleotide sequences in the sample specify the same CDR3. This sequence joins TRBV7-9 and TRBJ2-5; D is ambiguous. The ends were cut back, 1 base at V and 1 base at J, with 1 base in the middle. Germline V gives CDR1 SEHNR, CDR2 FQNEAQ (reference sequence). CDR3 length: 12 amino acids. CDR3 in DNA: TGTGCCAGCAGCTTAGTCCAAGAGACCCAGTACTTC. Amino acid sequence: CASSLVQETQYF. Supplemented by reference TRBV7-9 and TRBJ2-5, the full variable domain reads DTGVSQNPRHKITKRGQNVTFRCDPISEHNRLYWYRQTLGQGPEFLTYFQNEAQLEKSRLLSDRFSAERPKGSFSTLEIQRTEQGDSAMYLCASSLVQETQYFGPGTRLLVL.

This clone has just a few counts. J is TRBJ1-4 and V is TRBV10-3, with a tentative D call TRBD1 (6 bases). V lost 5 bases and J 4 bases, leaving 11 bases between the germline ends. The CDR3 runs 14 residues. Per the germline V gene, CDR1 is ENHRY and CDR2 is SYGVKD. The DNA for the CDR3 is TGTGCCATCAGTTCAGGGGAGATTAATGAAAAACTGTTTTTT. Translation gives CAISSGEINEKLFF.

This clone was seen a few times. The J gene is TRBJ1-1, the V gene TRBV2; the D gene is possibly TRBD1 (6 bases). The CDR3 has 15 residues. V was pared by 6 bases and J by 5 bases, with 19 bases between. Germline V gene sequence: CDR1 SNHLY, CDR2 FYNNEI. CDR3 coding DNA: TGTGCCAGCAGCTCTCAGGGGTCGGGCAGGACTGAAGCTTTCTTT. As protein: CASSSQGSGRTEAFF. The whole variable domain, filled in from reference TRBV2 and TRBJ1-1, reads EPEVTQTPSHQVTQMGQEVILRCVPISNHLYFYWYRQILGQKVEFLVSFYNNEISEKSEIFDDQFSVERPDGSNFTLKIRSTKLEDSAMYFCASSSQGSGRTEAFFGQGTRLTVV.

This clone was seen a handful of times. This chain connects TRBV6-1 to TRBJ1-2; no clear D gene. The V end lost 7 bases, the J end lost 6 bases, and 12 bases lay between the germline ends. CDR3 length equals 12 residues. The V gene's germline CDR1 is MNHNS and CDR2 SASEGT. The CDR3 DNA follows: TGTGCCAGCATGGATCTGCCCGATGGCTACACCTTC. It is translated as CASMDLPDGYTF.

The V gene is TRBV7-2, the J gene TRBJ1-6, with D maybe TRBD1 (6 bases). Germline values: CDR1 SGHTA, CDR2 FQGNSA. The V gene lost 1 base and the J gene lost 5 bases, with 12 bases spanning the gap. This CDR3 comprises 16 residues. Written as DNA, the CDR3 is TGTGCCAGCAGCTTAGTCTCTCCAGGGGATAATTCACCCCTCCACTTT. It codes for CASSLVSPGDNSPLHF.

This clone was seen repeatedly, ten times or more. Different DNA sequences within this sample yield the same CDR3. The chain has TRBV7-2 and TRBJ2-7; no clear D gene. This CDR3 region has 11 residues. The germline V and J ends were trimmed by 5 bases and 0 bases, with 2 bases remaining between them. Looked up from germline, CDR1 is SGHTA and CDR2 is FQGNSA. Here the CDR3 DNA reads TGTGCCAGCAGCGCCTCCTACGAGCAGTACTTC. The encoded protein is CASSASYEQYF.

The V and J genes are TRBV30 and TRBJ2-7, with TRBD1 identical over 9 bases. Germline V gene sequence: CDR1 GTSNPN, CDR2 SVGIG (reference sequence). The CDR3 has 15 residues. V gave up 1 base and J gave up 2 bases; unmatched junction bases: 6. DNA of the CDR3: TGTGCCTGGAGTGGCTCCAGGGACAGGGCCTACGAGCAGTACTTC. Protein sequence: CAWSGSRDRAYEQYF.

The rearrangement uses TRBV20-1 and TRBJ2-5; D is ambiguous. The CDR3 extends over 11 amino acids. Trimming stripped 7 bases from V and 1 base from J, with 7 bases between. Germline V gives CDR1 DFQATT, CDR2 SNEGSKA (reference sequence). The CDR3 protein is CSVGSQETQYF. For the CDR3, the DNA is TGCAGTGTTGGGTCCCAAGAGACCCAGTACTTC.

This clone has just a few counts. The rearrangement links TRBV28 to TRBJ2-1; a weak D match, TRBD1 (6 bases). Germline V lookup: CDR1 MDHEN, CDR2 SYDVKM. The V and J ends lost 5 bases and 5 bases respectively, with 13 bases between them. CDR3 length: 14 residues. The chain's CDR3 is CASSPPGQNNEQFF. CDR3 nucleotides: TGTGCCAGCAGTCCCCCTGGACAGAACAATGAGCAGTTCTTC.

This chain connects TRBV6-5 to TRBJ1-3, with a tentative D call TRBD1 (6 bases). CDR3 size: 15 residues. The V end lost 6 bases, the J end lost 6 bases, and 18 bases lay between the germline ends. The germline gives CDR1 MNHEY, CDR2 SVGAGI. The CDR3: CASRRQQGAENTIYF. For the CDR3, the DNA is TGTGCCAGCAGGCGACAACAGGGAGCGGAAAACACCATATATTTT.

Only a few counts were recorded for this clone. CDR3 region: CASSLQAGLSGNTIYF. The CDR3 DNA follows: TGTGCCAGCAGCTTACAGGCAGGCCTCTCTGGAAACACCATATATTTT. This sequence joins TRBV7-2 and TRBJ1-3; no clear D gene. Germline loops: CDR1 SGHTA, CDR2 FQGNSA. The CDR3 runs to 16 residues. Trimming pared 2 bases from V and 0 bases from J, leaving 11 bases between.

V usage is TRBV5-6 and J usage is TRBJ1-2; no definite D call. Germline CDR1 SGHDT, CDR2 YYEEEE. CDR3 length equals 17 residues. V was cut by 0 bases and J by 4 bases, with 19 bases left in between. The CDR3 protein is CASSLARSSARIYGYTF. The CDR3 bases are TGTGCCAGCAGCTTGGCTAGAAGTAGCGCGCGGATCTATGGCTACACCTTC.

This clone has only a few counts. The genes are TRBV5-4 and TRBJ2-1; tentative D call: TRBD2 (6 bases). This CDR3 is built from 13 residues. In germline, CDR1 is SGHNT, CDR2 YYREEE (reference sequence). Deletions cut 4 bases from V and 5 bases from J, with 10 bases between. The CDR3 bases are TGTGCCAGCAGCCGGACGGGGGACAATGAGCAGTTCTTC. Protein: CASSRTGDNEQFF.